The subject of this entry is one T cell receptor (beta chain). No antigen is known for it. The data derive from a study of cytomegalovirus exposure and HLA in healthy donors. Across the study: Previous work identified roughly 120 million unique TCR beta sequences from about 179 million T cells.

PCR amplification relied on 60 Vbeta primers (plus 13 Jbeta primers). Sequencing used immunoSEQ multiplex PCR; TCRdb keeps in-frame clones, though not all of them. Of approximately 190,000 clones listed, around 88% are singletons. V shed 6 bases and J 4 bases; nucleotides not matched to a gene: 8. Germline lookup yields CDR1 MNHEY and CDR2 SVGAGI. The CDR3 is made up of 15 amino acids. Regarding the study as a whole: Data from an earlier analysis indicated that most TCR beta V segments were productive either about 90% or about 30% of the time.

The receptor comes from a man aged 40-49 years in good health and CMV-seropositive. The material sequenced was PBMCs. The chain couples TRBV6-5 to TRBJ1-2, with TRBD1 identical over 10 bases. CDR3 DNA sequence: TGTGCCAGCAGCCGGACGGGACAGGGGAGCTATGGCTACACCTTC. This encodes CASSRTGQGSYGYTF.